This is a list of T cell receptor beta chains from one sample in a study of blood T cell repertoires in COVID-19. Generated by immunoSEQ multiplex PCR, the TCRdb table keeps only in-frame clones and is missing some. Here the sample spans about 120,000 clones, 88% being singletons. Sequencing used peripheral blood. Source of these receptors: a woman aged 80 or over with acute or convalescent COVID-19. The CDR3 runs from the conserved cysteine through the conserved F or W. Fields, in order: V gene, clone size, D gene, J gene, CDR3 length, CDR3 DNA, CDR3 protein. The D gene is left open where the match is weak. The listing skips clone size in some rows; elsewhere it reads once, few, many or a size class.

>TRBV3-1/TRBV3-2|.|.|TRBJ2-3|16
TGTGCCAGCAGCCTAAGAGGGGGGGATTCGACAGGTACGCAGTATTTT
CASSLRGGDSTGTQYF
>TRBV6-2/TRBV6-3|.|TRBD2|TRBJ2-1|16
TGTGCCAGCAGCACCCAACGCAGCGGGGGGGGCTATCGGCAGTTCTTC
CASSTQRSGGGYRQFF
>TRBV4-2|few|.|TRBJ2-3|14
TGTGCCAGCAGCCAACCGGTGAGCACAGATACGCAGTATTTT
CASSQPVSTDTQYF
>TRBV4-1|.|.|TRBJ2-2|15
TGCGCCAGCAGCCCACCGGGACAGAACACCGGGGAGCTGTTTTTT
CASSPPGQNTGELFF
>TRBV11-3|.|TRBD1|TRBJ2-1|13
TGTGCCAGCAGCAAGACAGGGATTAATGAGCAGTTCTTC
CASSKTGINEQFF
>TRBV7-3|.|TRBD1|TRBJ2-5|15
TGTGCCAGCAGCTTAACCGGGACAGGGCCAGAGACCCAGTACTTC
CASSLTGTGPETQYF
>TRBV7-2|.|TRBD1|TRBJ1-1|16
TGTGCCAGCAGCTCCGCCAAAGGACAGGGGACCATTGAAGCTTTCTTT
CASSSAKGQGTIEAFF
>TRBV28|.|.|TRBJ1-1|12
TGTGCCAGCAGTTTATTACCGGGGATGGCTTTCTTT
CASSLLPGMAFF
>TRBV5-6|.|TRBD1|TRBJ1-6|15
TGTGCCAGCAGCTTGACGGGACAGGTGAATTCACCCCTCCACTTT
CASSLTGQVNSPLHF
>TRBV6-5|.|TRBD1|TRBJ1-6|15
TGTGCCAGCAGTTACACCGACAGGGGGGTATCACCCCTCCACTTT
CASSYTDRGVSPLHF
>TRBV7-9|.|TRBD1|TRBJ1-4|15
TGTGCCAGCAGCCTGTGGGGGACAGAGGTTGAAAAACTGTTTTTT
CASSLWGTEVEKLFF
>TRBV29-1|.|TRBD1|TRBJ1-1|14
TGCAGCGTTGAGGGACAGGGATATTCCACTGAAGCTTTCTTT
CSVEGQGYSTEAFF
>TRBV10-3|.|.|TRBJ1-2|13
TGTGCCATCAGTGAGACAACTAACTATGGCTACACCTTC
CAISETTNYGYTF
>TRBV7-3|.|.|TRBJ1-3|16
TGTGCCAGCAGCCCCTACAGGGAGACCTCTGGAAACACCATATATTTT
CASSPYRETSGNTIYF
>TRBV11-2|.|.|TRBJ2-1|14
TGTGCCAGCAGCTTAGCGGGGGTGCTCAATGAGCAGTTCTTC
CASSLAGVLNEQFF
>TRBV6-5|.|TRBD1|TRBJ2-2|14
TGTGCCAGCTCCGGGACAGGGGACACCGGGGAGCTGTTTTTT
CASSGTGDTGELFF
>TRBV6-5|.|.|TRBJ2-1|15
TGTGCCACCCACCGAGGTAGCGGAGCTTACAATGAGCAGTTCTTC
CATHRGSGAYNEQFF
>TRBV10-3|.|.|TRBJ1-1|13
TGTGCCATCAGTCAGGCTTTGAACACTGAAGCTTTCTTT
CAISQALNTEAFF
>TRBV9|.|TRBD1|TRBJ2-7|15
TGTGCCAGCAGCCCCCGGGACAGGGATACCTACGAGCAGTACTTC
CASSPRDRDTYEQYF
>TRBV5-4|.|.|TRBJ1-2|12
TGTGCCAGCACCTCTCCAGGGTATGGCTACACCTTC
CASTSPGYGYTF
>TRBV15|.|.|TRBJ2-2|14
TGTGCCACCAGCAACAGGGAGAACACCGGGGAGCTGTTTTTT
CATSNRENTGELFF
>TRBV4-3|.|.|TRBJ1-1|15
TGCGCCAGCAGCCAAGTAGGGGCCGTTAACACTGAAGCTTTCTTT
CASSQVGAVNTEAFF
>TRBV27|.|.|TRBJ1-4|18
TGTGCCAGCAGTTTAAGGCCCCCCCGCAGGGGATGGAAAGAAAAACTGTTTTTT
CASSLRPPRRGWKEKLFF
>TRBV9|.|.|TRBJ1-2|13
TGTGCCAGCAGCGTGTTGAACAGGGTGGGCTACACCTTC
CASSVLNRVGYTF
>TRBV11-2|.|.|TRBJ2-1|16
TGTGCCAGCAGCTTAGATGGGGCATTGGGGCTCAATGAGCAGTTCTTC
CASSLDGALGLNEQFF
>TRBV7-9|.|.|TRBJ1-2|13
TGTGCCAGCAGCTTAGAAATACAGTGGGGCTACACCTTC
CASSLEIQWGYTF
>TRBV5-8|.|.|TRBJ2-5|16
TGTGCCAGCAGCTTGCCCCGGGACATCTACCAAGAGACCCAGTACTTC
CASSLPRDIYQETQYF
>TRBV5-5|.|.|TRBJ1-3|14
TGTGCCAGCAGCTTGGGGACTGGGGGAAACACCATATATTTT
CASSLGTGGNTIYF
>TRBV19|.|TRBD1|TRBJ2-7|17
TGTGCCAGTAGTGGTCCCGGGACAGGAGTGATAACCTACGAGCAGTACTTC
CASSGPGTGVITYEQYF
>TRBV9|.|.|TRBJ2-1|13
TGTGCCAGCAGCGTAGCGGCGACTCGGGAGCAGTTCTTC
CASSVAATREQFF
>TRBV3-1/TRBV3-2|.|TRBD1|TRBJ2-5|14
TGTGCCAGCAGCCATAAAGAGGGGGCGCGGACCCAGTACTTC
CASSHKEGARTQYF